Included here is one T cell receptor (beta chain) sequence, with context. The protocol was immunoSEQ multiplex PCR, while the TCRdb copy is restricted to in-frame clones and leaves out a portion. The profile shows a few hundred thousand clones, roughly 88% of them singletons. The data originate from a study of blood T cell repertoires in COVID-19. The CDR3 length is 17 residues. V lost 1 base and J lost 4; bases outside the gene matches: 7. CDR1 and CDR2 from the germline V gene are SGDLS and YYNGEE. The TCR sequence derives from a woman aged 25 to 39 who had recovered from COVID-19. The material sequenced was PBMCs or T cells enriched from blood (not recorded which). The chain carries TRBV9 and TRBJ2-1; 11 nucleotides match TRBD2. This chain's CDR3 is CASSVTPGLAAYNEQFF. CDR3 DNA sequence: TGTGCCAGCAGCGTAACCCCGGGACTAGCGGCTTACAATGAGCAGTTCTTC.